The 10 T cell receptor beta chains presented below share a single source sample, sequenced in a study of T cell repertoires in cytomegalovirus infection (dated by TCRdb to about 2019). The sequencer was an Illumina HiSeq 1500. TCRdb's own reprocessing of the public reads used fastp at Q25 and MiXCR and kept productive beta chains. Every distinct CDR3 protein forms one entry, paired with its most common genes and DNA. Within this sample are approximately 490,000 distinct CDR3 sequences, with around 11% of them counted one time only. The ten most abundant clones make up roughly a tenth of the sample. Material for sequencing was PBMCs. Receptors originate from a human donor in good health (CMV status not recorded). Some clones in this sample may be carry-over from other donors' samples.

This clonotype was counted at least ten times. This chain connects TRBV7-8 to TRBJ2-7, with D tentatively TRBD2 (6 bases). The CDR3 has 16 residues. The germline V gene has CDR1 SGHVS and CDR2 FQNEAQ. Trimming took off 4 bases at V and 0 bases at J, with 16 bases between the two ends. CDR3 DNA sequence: TGTGCCAGCAGCTCCGGGACTGTTACTTCCTCCTACGAGCAGTACTTC. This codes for CASSSGTVTSSYEQYF.

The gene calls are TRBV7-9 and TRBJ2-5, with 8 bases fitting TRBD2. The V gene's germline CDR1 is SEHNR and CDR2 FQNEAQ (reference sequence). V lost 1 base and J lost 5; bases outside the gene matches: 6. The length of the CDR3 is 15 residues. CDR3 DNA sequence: TGTGCCAGCAGCTTAGAGGGACTAGGCGTGGAGACCCAGTACTTC. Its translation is CASSLEGLGVETQYF.

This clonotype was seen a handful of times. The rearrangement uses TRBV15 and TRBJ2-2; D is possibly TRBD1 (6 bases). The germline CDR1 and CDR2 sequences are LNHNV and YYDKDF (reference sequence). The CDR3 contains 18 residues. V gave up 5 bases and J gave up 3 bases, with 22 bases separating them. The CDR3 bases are TGTGCCACCAGCGCCCCTTTTTCAGGGGACCGAGACACCGGGGAGCTGTTTTTT. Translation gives CATSAPFSGDRDTGELFF.

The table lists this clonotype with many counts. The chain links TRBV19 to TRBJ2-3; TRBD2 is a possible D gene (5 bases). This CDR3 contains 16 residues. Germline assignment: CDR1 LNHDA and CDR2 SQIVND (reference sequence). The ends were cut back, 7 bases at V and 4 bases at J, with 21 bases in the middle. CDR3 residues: CASTPSRSGNADTQYF. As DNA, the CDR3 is TGTGCCAGTACCCCCTCCAGGTCGGGGAATGCAGATACGCAGTATTTT.

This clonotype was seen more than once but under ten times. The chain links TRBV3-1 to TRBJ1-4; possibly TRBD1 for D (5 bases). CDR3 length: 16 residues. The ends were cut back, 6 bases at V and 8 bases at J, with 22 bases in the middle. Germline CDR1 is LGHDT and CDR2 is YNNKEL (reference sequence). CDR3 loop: CASRPVGTRGSEKLFF. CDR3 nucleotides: TGTGCCAGCAGACCCGTCGGGACCCGAGGAAGCGAAAAACTGTTTTTT.

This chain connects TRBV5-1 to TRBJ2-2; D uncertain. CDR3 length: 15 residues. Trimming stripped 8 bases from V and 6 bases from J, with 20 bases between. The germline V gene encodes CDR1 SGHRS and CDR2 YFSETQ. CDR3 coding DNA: TGCGCCAGTTCCTTAATGGCAGTCCTCCCCGGGGAGCTGTTTTTT. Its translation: CASSLMAVLPGELFF.

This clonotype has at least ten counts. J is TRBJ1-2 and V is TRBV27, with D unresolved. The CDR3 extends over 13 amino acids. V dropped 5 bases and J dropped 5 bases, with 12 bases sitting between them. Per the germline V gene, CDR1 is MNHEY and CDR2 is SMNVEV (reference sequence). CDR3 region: CASSPGLIYGYTF. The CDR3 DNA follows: TGTGCCAGCAGTCCGGGTTTGATTTATGGCTACACCTTC.

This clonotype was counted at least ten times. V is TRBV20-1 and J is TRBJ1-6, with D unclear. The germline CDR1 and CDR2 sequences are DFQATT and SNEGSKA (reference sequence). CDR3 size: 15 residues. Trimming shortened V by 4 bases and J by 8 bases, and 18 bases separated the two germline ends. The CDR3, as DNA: TGCAGTGCTATCAGGCAGACCCCGGACGATTCACCCCTCCACTTT. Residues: CSAIRQTPDDSPLHF.

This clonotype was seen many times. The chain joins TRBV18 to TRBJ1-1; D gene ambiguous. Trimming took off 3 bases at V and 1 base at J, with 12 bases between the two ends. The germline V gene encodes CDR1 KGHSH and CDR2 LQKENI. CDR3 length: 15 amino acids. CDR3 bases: TGTGCCAGCTCACCGGCAACCTTGGGGAACACTGAAGCTTTCTTT. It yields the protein CASSPATLGNTEAFF. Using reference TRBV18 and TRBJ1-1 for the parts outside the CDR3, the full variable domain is NAGVMQNPRHLVRRRGQEARLRCSPMKGHSHVYWYRQLPEEGLKFMVYLQKENIIDESGMPKERFSAEFPKEGPSILRIQQVVRGDSAAYFCASSPATLGNTEAFFGQGTRLTVV.

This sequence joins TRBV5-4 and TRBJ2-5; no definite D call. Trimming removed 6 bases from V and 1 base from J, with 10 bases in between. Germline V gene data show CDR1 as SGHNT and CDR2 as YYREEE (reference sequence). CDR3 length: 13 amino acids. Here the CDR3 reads CASTLWSQETQYF. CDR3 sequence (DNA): TGTGCCAGCACCCTGTGGTCCCAAGAGACCCAGTACTTC. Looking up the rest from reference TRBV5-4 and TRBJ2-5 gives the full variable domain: ETGVTQSPTHLIKTRGQQVTLRCSSQSGHNTVSWYQQALGQGPQFIFQYYREEENGRGNFPPRFSGLQFPNYSSELNVNALELDDSALYLCASTLWSQETQYFGPGTRLLVL.